One sample yielded the 21 T cell receptor beta chains listed below, sequenced in a study of blood T cell repertoires in COVID-19. The protocol was immunoSEQ multiplex PCR, while the TCRdb copy is restricted to in-frame clones and leaves out a portion. Of approximately 330,000 clones detected, around 90% appear once; the ten largest clones hold approximately 9.4%. The specimen sequenced was peripheral blood. All receptors come from a man aged 25 to 40 with COVID-19, enrolled during active disease.

The gene calls are TRBV2 and TRBJ1-1, with D unresolved. Germline V lookup: CDR1 SNHLY, CDR2 FYNNEI. CDR3 length equals 11 residues. The ends were cut back, 10 bases at V and 7 bases at J, with 13 bases in the middle. The CDR3 protein is CATQIEGEAFF. For the CDR3, the DNA is TGTGCCACTCAAATAGAGGGTGAAGCTTTCTTT.

There are a few counts of this clone. The gene calls are TRBV7-2 and TRBJ1-1; no clear D. V dropped 2 bases and J dropped 11 bases, with 12 bases sitting between them. The CDR3 consists of 12 residues. CDR1 and CDR2 from the germline V gene are SGHTA and FQGNSA. CDR3: CASSLYGEWAFF. The CDR3 bases are TGTGCCAGCAGCTTATACGGGGAGTGGGCTTTCTTT.

The chain employs TRBV2 and TRBJ2-2; 14 bases are shared with TRBD2. The J segment lost 1 base and the V segment lost 7 bases, leaving 5 bases of the junction unmatched. Germline CDR1 and CDR2: SNHLY and FYNNEI. There are 17 residues in the CDR3. The CDR3 loop reads CASIGLAGGLNTGELFF. The CDR3, as DNA: TGTGCCAGCATCGGACTAGCGGGGGGCCTGAACACCGGGGAGCTGTTTTTT.

The chain has TRBV30 and TRBJ1-5, with D possibly being TRBD1 (5 bases). Trimming pared 3 bases from V and 2 bases from J, leaving 11 bases between. Germline V gene data show CDR1 as GTSNPN and CDR2 as SVGIG (reference sequence). The CDR3 is made up of 14 amino acids. CDR3 loop: CAWSLDTGNQPQHF. The CDR3 nucleotides read TGTGCCTGGAGCTTGGACACGGGCAATCAGCCCCAGCATTTT.

The chain carries TRBV7-2 and TRBJ2-7; D gene unclear. The V gene lost 6 bases and the J gene lost 0 bases, with 3 bases spanning the gap. This CDR3 is 11 amino acids long. From germline, CDR1 is SGHTA and CDR2 FQGNSA. The CDR3 sequence: CASSHSYEQYF. CDR3 nucleotide sequence: TGTGCCAGCAGTCACTCCTACGAGCAGTACTTC.

The V and J genes are TRBV5-6 and TRBJ1-2; D gene unclear. The germline V gene has CDR1 SGHDT and CDR2 YYEEEE. The V gene lost 4 bases and the J gene lost 0 bases, with 10 bases spanning the gap. This CDR3 comprises 14 residues. The CDR3 region has the DNA TGTGCCAGCAGCCCTGAGTATTCTAACTATGGCTACACCTTC. Translation gives CASSPEYSNYGYTF. Full variable domain (remainder filled in from reference TRBV5-6 and TRBJ1-2): DAGVTQSPTHLIKTRGQQVTLRCSPKSGHDTVSWYQQALGQGPQFIFQYYEEEERQRGNFPDRFSGHQFPNYSSELNVNALLLGDSALYLCASSPEYSNYGYTFGSGTRLTVV.

V usage is TRBV25-1 and J usage is TRBJ2-3; TRBD1 matches at 8 bases. After removal of 6 bases from V and 6 bases from J, the junction contained 8 bases not matched to a gene. Germline V gene lookup returns CDR1 MGHDK and CDR2 SYGVNS. The CDR3 extends over 14 amino acids. CDR3 residues: CASSLDREADTQYF. Here the CDR3 DNA reads TGTGCCAGCAGCCTGGACAGGGAGGCGGATACGCAGTATTTT.

This clone was counted a few times. This chain links TRBV5-5 with TRBJ1-1, with TRBD1 as a possible D gene (6 bases). V was clipped by 2 bases and J by 10 bases, with 12 bases between them. In germline, CDR1 is SGHKS, CDR2 YYEKEE (reference sequence). The CDR3 is 12 residues long. The CDR3 region is CASSLGTQGAFF. CDR3 DNA: TGTGCCAGCAGCTTAGGGACACAAGGAGCTTTCTTT.

The genes are TRBV6-2 or TRBV6-3 and TRBJ2-4, with D perhaps TRBD1 (5 bases). Germline assignment: CDR1 MNHEY and CDR2 SVGEGT. Trimming pared 6 bases from V and 0 bases from J, leaving 12 bases between. This CDR3 region has 15 residues. CDR3 in amino acids: CASSRQTLAKNIQYF. The CDR3 nucleotides read TGTGCCAGCAGCCGACAGACTTTAGCCAAAAACATTCAGTACTTC.

The gene calls are TRBV7-2 and TRBJ1-2; no firm D call. Germline loops: CDR1 SGHTA, CDR2 FQGNSA. The CDR3 is 16 residues long. Trimming took 4 bases from V and 7 from J, leaving 22 bases between them. Here the CDR3 DNA reads TGTGCCAGCAGCTCTCCTCCGGGATTGATGGGCGGTGGCTACACCTTC. Translation: CASSSPPGLMGGGYTF.

V usage is TRBV5-5 and J usage is TRBJ2-7; TRBD2 aligns across 14 bases. The CDR3 loop spans 16 amino acids. Trimming took 4 bases from V and 3 from J; bases not matched to a gene: 6. Germline lookup yields CDR1 SGHKS and CDR2 YYEKEE (reference sequence). The CDR3 is CASSLGLAGEGYEQYF. In nucleotides, the CDR3 is TGTGCCAGCAGCCTGGGACTAGCGGGGGAGGGCTACGAGCAGTACTTC. The whole variable domain, remainder taken from reference TRBV5-5 and TRBJ2-7, is DAGVTQSPTHLIKTRGQQVTLRCSPISGHKSVSWYQQVLGQGPQFIFQYYEKEERGRGNFPDRFSARQFPNYSSELNVNALLLGDSALYLCASSLGLAGEGYEQYFGPGTRLTVT.

This chain uses TRBV5-1 with TRBJ2-7; tentatively, D is TRBD2 (6 bases). CDR1 and CDR2 from the germline V gene are SGHRS and YFSETQ. The V end was cut by 0 bases, the J end by 2 bases, with 12 bases between. The CDR3 runs to 15 residues. The CDR3 bases are TGCGCCAGCAGCTTGGCAGCGGGTGCTCCCTACGAGCAGTACTTC. Its translation is CASSLAAGAPYEQYF.

This chain connects TRBV6-5 to TRBJ2-7; 9 bases match TRBD1. Germline-derived CDR1 and CDR2 are MNHEY and SVGAGI. After removal of 4 bases from V and 5 bases from J, the junction contained 3 bases not matched to a gene. This CDR3 is 13 amino acids long. The CDR3 loop is CASSSGTGNEQYF. The CDR3 DNA follows: TGTGCCAGCAGTTCCGGGACAGGGAACGAGCAGTACTTC.

The V call is TRBV28, the J call TRBJ2-1, with 9 bases matching TRBD2. Germline CDR1 is MDHEN and CDR2 is SYDVKM. The CDR3 runs to 16 residues. Losses at the gene ends were 5 bases for V and 3 bases for J; bases not matched to a gene: 8. CDR3 in DNA: TGTGCCAGCAGTGGAAATAGCGGGAGAGGCTACAATGAGCAGTTCTTC. It codes for CASSGNSGRGYNEQFF.

This chain joins TRBV28 and TRBJ2-7, with 7 positions matching TRBD1. The V gene end was trimmed by 2 bases and the J gene end by 2 bases; junction bases not matched to a gene: 0. CDR1 MDHEN and CDR2 SYDVKM come from the germline V gene. CDR3 length equals 13 residues. The CDR3 here is CASSLGTAYEQYF. CDR3 coding DNA: TGTGCCAGCAGTTTAGGGACAGCCTACGAGCAGTACTTC.

This rearrangement joins TRBV9 to TRBJ1-2, with D possibly being TRBD1 (6 bases). The CDR3 length is 14 residues. The germline gives CDR1 SGDLS, CDR2 YYNGEE. Trimming removed 4 bases from V and 2 bases from J, with 12 bases in between. CDR3 bases: TGTGCCAGCAGCCCTCAGAGGGGGAACTATGGCTACACCTTC. Translation: CASSPQRGNYGYTF.

The chain recombines TRBV11-2 with TRBJ1-1, with TRBD1 identical over 9 bases. CDR3 size: 16 residues. V lost 5 bases to trimming and J lost 3 bases; unmatched junction nucleotides: 10. Germline V CDR1 and CDR2: SGHAT, FQNNGV. The CDR3 reads CASSLLLGQGHTEAFF. The CDR3 nucleotides are TGTGCCAGCAGCCTACTTCTTGGACAGGGGCACACTGAAGCTTTCTTT. Complete variable domain (other parts from reference TRBV11-2 and TRBJ1-1): EAGVAQSPRYKIIEKRQSVAFWCNPISGHATLYWYQQILGQGPKLLIQFQNNGVVDDSQLPKDRFSAERLKGVDSTLKIQPAKLEDSAVYLCASSLLLGQGHTEAFFGQGTRLTVV.

This clone was seen only a few times. CDR3 amino acids: CASSLALGGNQPQHF. The CDR3 DNA follows: TGTGCCAGCAGCTTGGCTCTTGGAGGCAATCAGCCCCAGCATTTT. The chain employs TRBV7-2 and TRBJ1-5; unclear D gene. This CDR3 has 15 residues. In germline, CDR1 is SGHTA, CDR2 FQGNSA. V shed 3 bases and J shed 2 bases, with 11 bases lying between them.

The rearrangement links TRBV30 to TRBJ2-7, with no clear D. The V gene lost 0 bases and the J gene lost 1 base, with 7 bases spanning the gap. Germline V gene sequence: CDR1 GTSNPN, CDR2 SVGIG (reference sequence). The CDR3 sequence is 13 residues long. The CDR3 DNA follows: TGTGCCTGGAGTGTTGAGCAATCCTACGAGCAGTACTTC. Protein sequence: CAWSVEQSYEQYF.

The chain links TRBV28 to TRBJ2-1; TRBD2 aligns across 9 bases. V trimming: 5 bases; J trimming: 5 bases; junction bases outside the gene matches: 7. The length of the CDR3 is 15 residues. CDR1 is MDHEN, CDR2 SYDVKM, per germline. The CDR3, as DNA: TGTGCCAGCAGTCCGCCGACTAGCGGCAACAATGAGCAGTTCTTC. It yields the protein CASSPPTSGNNEQFF.

The J gene is TRBJ2-1, the V gene TRBV25-1, with TRBD2 identical over 11 bases. CDR3 length equals 16 residues. CDR1 MGHDK and CDR2 SYGVNS come from the germline V gene. With V trimmed by 1 base and J by 1 base, 0 bases remained unmatched. Here the CDR3 DNA reads TGTGCCAGCAGTGAATCTAGCGGGAGGTCCTACAATGAGCAGTTCTTC. This codes for CASSESSGRSYNEQFF.